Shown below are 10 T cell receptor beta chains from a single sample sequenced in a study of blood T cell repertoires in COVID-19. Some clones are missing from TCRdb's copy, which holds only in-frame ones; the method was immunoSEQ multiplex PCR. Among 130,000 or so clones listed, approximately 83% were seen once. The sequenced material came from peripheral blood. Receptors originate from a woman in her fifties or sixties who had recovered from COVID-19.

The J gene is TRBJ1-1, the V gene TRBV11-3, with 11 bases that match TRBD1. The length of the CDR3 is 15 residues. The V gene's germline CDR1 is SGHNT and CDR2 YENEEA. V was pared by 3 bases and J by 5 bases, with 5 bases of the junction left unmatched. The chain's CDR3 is CASSLMGDRGTEAFF. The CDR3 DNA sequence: TGTGCCAGCAGCTTGATGGGGGACAGGGGGACTGAAGCTTTCTTT.

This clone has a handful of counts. CDR3 residues: CASSRGPGTSGRGPGYEQYF. The CDR3, as DNA: TGTGCCAGTAGTAGAGGCCCCGGGACTAGCGGGAGAGGACCTGGCTACGAGCAGTACTTC. V is TRBV19 and J is TRBJ2-7; TRBD2 matches 14 bases. The ends lost 4 bases at V and 3 bases at J; junction bases unmatched: 17. CDR1 LNHDA and CDR2 SQIVND come from the germline V gene (reference sequence). The CDR3 runs 20 residues.

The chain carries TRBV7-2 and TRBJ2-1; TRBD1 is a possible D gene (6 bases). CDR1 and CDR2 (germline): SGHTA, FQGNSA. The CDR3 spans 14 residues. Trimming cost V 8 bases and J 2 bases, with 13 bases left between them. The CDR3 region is CASLTGSPYNEQFF. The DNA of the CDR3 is TGTGCCAGCCTAACAGGGAGCCCCTACAATGAGCAGTTCTTC.

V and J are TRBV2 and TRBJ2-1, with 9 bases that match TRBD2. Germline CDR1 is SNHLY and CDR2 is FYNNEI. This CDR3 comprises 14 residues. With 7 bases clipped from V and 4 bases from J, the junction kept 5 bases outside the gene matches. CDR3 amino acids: CASNGGGGYNEQFF. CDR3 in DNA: TGTGCCAGCAATGGCGGGGGGGGTTACAATGAGCAGTTCTTC.

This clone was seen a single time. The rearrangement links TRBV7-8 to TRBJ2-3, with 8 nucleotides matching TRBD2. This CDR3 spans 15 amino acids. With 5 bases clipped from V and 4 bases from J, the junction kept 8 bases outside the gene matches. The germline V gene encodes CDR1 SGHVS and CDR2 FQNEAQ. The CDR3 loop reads CASSRAGVGSDTQYF. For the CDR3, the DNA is TGTGCCAGCAGCCGAGCGGGAGTTGGGTCAGATACGCAGTATTTT.

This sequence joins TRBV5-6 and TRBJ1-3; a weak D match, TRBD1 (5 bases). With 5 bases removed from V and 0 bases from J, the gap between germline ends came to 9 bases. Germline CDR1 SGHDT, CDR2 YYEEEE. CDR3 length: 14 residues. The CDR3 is CASSPTVSGNTIYF. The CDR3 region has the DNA TGTGCCAGCAGTCCGACAGTCTCTGGAAACACCATATATTTT.

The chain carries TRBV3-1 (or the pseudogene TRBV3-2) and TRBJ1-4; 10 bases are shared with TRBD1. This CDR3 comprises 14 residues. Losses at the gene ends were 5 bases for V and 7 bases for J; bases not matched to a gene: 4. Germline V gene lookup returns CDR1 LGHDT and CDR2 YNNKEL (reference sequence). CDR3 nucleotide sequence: TGTGCCAGCAGCTCGCGGGACAGGGGTGAAAAACTGTTTTTT. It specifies CASSSRDRGEKLFF.

DNA for the CDR3: TGTGCCAGCAGTGAAGGGCCGGGACAGGGAAACTATGGCTACACCTTC. It yields the protein CASSEGPGQGNYGYTF. The rearrangement links TRBV2 to TRBJ1-2, with 9 bases fitting TRBD1. This CDR3 comprises 16 residues. After removal of 1 base from V and 2 bases from J, the junction contained 5 bases not matched to a gene. CDR1 and CDR2 from the germline V gene are SNHLY and FYNNEI.

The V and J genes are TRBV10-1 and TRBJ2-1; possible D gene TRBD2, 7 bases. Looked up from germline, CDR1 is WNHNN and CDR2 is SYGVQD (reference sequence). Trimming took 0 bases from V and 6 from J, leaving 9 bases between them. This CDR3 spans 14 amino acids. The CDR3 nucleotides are TGCGCCAGCAGTGAGTCCGGGGGGCCCAATGAGCAGTTCTTC. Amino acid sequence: CASSESGGPNEQFF.

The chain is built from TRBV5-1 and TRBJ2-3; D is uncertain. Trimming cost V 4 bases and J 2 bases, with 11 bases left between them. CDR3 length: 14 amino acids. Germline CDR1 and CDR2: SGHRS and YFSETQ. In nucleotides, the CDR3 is TGCGCCAGCAGCGTAGAACCCCTCACAGATACGCAGTATTTT. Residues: CASSVEPLTDTQYF.